This TCR beta chain appears in the sequencing data of a study of identical twins. The germline V and J ends were trimmed by 2 bases and 6 bases, with 9 bases remaining between them. The CDR3 is 12 residues long. The V gene's germline CDR1 is DFQATT and CDR2 SNEGSKA (reference sequence). This clonotype was observed a few times. TCRdb reprocessed the 5' RACE reads with MiXCR, giving one entry per CDR3 protein. The sample lists about 720,000 distinct CDR3 sequences, 8% to 9% occurring once. This same sample was also part of a study on yellow fever vaccine responses in identical twins.

The sequence was collected from a woman in her late teens or twenties in good health. The genes are TRBV20-1 and TRBJ2-3; D gene uncertain. Material: PBMCs. This CDR3 is CSARIGVDTQYF. DNA for the CDR3: TGCAGTGCTAGAATCGGAGTGGATACGCAGTATTTT.